This passage covers 4 T cell receptor beta chains from one sample sequenced in a study of shared clonotypes between healthy human individuals. The assay was immunoSEQ multiplex PCR, and TCRdb's table has in-frame clones only and misses some. The table lists about 1.5 million clones, around 95% of them singletons. The specimen was naive CD4+ T cells sorted from blood. The sample's subset: CD45RA+ positively selected. Every receptor here comes from a young man in good health.

The V call is TRBV28, the J call TRBJ1-2; 9 positions match TRBD1. The J segment lost 2 bases and the V segment lost 3 bases, leaving 7 bases of the junction unmatched. The CDR3 loop spans 16 amino acids. CDR1 and CDR2 from the germline V gene are MDHEN and SYDVKM. The CDR3 protein is CASSLGWGQGNYGYTF. In nucleotides, the CDR3 is TGTGCCAGCAGTTTGGGGTGGGGACAGGGAAACTATGGCTACACCTTC.

The chain combines TRBV15 with TRBJ2-7, with 9 bases identical to TRBD1. V lost 0 bases and J lost 4; bases outside the gene matches: 7. Germline V lookup: CDR1 LNHNV, CDR2 YYDKDF (reference sequence). The CDR3 is 16 residues long. The CDR3 DNA follows: TGTGCCACCAGCAGAGATAGCGGACAGGGGAGATACGAGCAGTACTTC. Translated: CATSRDSGQGRYEQYF.

This chain links TRBV4-2 with TRBJ2-1; D assignment may be TRBD1 or TRBD2 (6 bases each). Trimming pared 0 bases from V and 6 bases from J, leaving 15 bases between. Germline assignment: CDR1 LGHNA and CDR2 YNFKEQ. The CDR3 is 16 amino acids. The CDR3 DNA reads as TGTGCCAGCAGCCAAGATAGCCGGGGGCGAGGCAATGAGCAGTTCTTC. Protein product: CASSQDSRGRGNEQFF.

The chain recombines TRBV5-6 with TRBJ2-1; D is uncertain. Trimming removed 0 bases at V and 10 bases at J, with 17 bases between. Germline values: CDR1 SGHDT, CDR2 YYEEEE. The CDR3 totals 15 residues. CDR3 protein: CASSLGPPAPGEQFF. Here the CDR3 DNA reads TGTGCCAGCAGCTTGGGGCCCCCGGCCCCCGGGGAGCAGTTCTTC.